The clone carrying this T cell receptor (beta chain) was seen a handful of times. Its antigen is unknown. The entry originates in a study of post-analysis software for immune sequencing data. On the study more broadly: The courses of disease that were included comprised relapsing-remitting, secondary progressive and progressive-relapsing multiple sclerosis. The study, taken as a whole, reports: Controls significantly exceeded multiple sclerosis patients in normalized Chao1 diversity. The study found TRBV5-6, TRBV5-1 and TRBV20-1 among a handful of TRBV segments more frequent in patients than controls. Samples from a shared batch, those prepared together, strongly co-clustered by F measure.

Tagging with unique molecular identifiers was a feature of the TCR beta cDNA libraries. Some 500,000 cDNA molecules were recovered from an input of roughly 0.95 to 10 million T cells. One entry per CDR3 protein results from TCRdb running MiXCR on the PCR reads. Among over 700,000 distinct CDR3 sequences listed, 30% were seen once. Germline CDR1 and CDR2: DFQATT and SNEGSKA (reference sequence). This CDR3 comprises 14 residues. The J segment lost 1 base and the V segment lost 5 bases, leaving 8 bases of the junction unmatched. The chain has TRBV20-1 and TRBJ2-7; 7 nucleotides line up with TRBD1. Sample: blood. The origin of this receptor is a girl aged 5-17 years with multiple sclerosis. This CDR3 is CSAEGQTGSYEQYF. DNA for the CDR3: TGCAGTGCTGAAGGGCAGACAGGGTCCTACGAGCAGTACTTC.